This T cell receptor beta chain emerged from a study of neurological immune-mediated disorders. TCRdb re-derived calls from the 5' RACE reads in MiXCR, one entry per CDR3 protein. The top ten clones hold less than 2% of a sample with about 50,000 distinct CDR3 sequences, more than 8% of them seen once. As to time point: longitudinal time-point 1 (baseline). This clonotype was seen ten or more times. The CDR3 covers 14 residues. Looked up from germline, CDR1 is DFQATT and CDR2 is SNEGSKA (reference sequence). The J segment lost 4 bases and the V segment lost 1 base, leaving 6 bases of the junction unmatched.

Sequenced input: PBMCs. This chain uses TRBV20-1 with TRBJ2-7; 8 nucleotides match TRBD2. This clonotype was obtained from a woman aged 40 to 50 in good health. The CDR3, as DNA: TGCAGTGCTAGAGTCCAGCGGGAGTCGTACGAGCAGTACTTC. This gives the protein CSARVQRESYEQYF.